This TCR beta chain derives from a study of T cells in Graves' hyperthyroidism and ophthalmopathy. Study conclusions and caveats: Ophthalmopathy was distinguished from stable hyperthyroidism by 13 V-J signatures.

It was RNA transcripts that yielded the amplified TCR beta CDR3 regions. During a first-round RT-PCR of the TCR CDR3, the HTBI primer set was used. Each CDR3 protein is one row after TCRdb ran MiXCR on the multiplex PCR reads. The data show under 300,000 distinct CDR3 sequences, 12% to 15% seen once. This clonotype was seen repeatedly, ten times or more. The antigen remains undetermined. Germline trimming cut 3 bases from V and 4 bases from J; bases unmatched to any gene: 6. This CDR3 is built from 15 residues. Looked up from germline, CDR1 is SGHVS and CDR2 is FQNEAQ. The rearrangement joins TRBV7-8 to TRBJ1-1; 9 bases are shared with TRBD1. The origin of this receptor is a middle-aged woman with Graves' hyperthyroidism. The sample taken for sequencing was blood. Here the CDR3 DNA reads TGTGCCAGCAGCTTGGAGACAGGGGGGGTCACTGAAGCTTTCTTT. Protein sequence: CASSLETGGVTEAFF.